This T cell receptor (beta chain) came from a study of T cell responses to AZD1222 COVID-19 vaccine. Comment on this clone: No antigen is known for it.

Only in-frame clones appear in the TCRdb table, and some are missing; sequencing was by immunoSEQ multiplex PCR. This table holds about 130,000 clones, approximately 84% found once. Study outcomes and limitations: Mostly white British, mostly female donors; authors suggested clonal diversity may be underestimated.

Trimming pared 4 bases from V and 0 bases from J, leaving 14 bases between. CDR3 size: 16 residues. Germline V CDR1 and CDR2: SGHDT, YYEEEE. The receptor was isolated from an adult in good health. The sample here was peripheral blood, taken on day 0 of AZD1222 vaccination. The rearrangement links TRBV5-6 to TRBJ1-3; weak D call: TRBD1 (5 bases). DNA for the CDR3: TGTGCCAGCAGCCTGGGGGAGCCTTACTCTGGAAACACCATATATTTT. Its protein is CASSLGEPYSGNTIYF.